A selection of T cell receptor beta chains follows, all from one sample in a study of cytomegalovirus exposure and HLA in healthy donors. Clones were read by immunoSEQ multiplex PCR, and TCRdb kept only the in-frame ones, dropping some. Here the sample spans around 200,000 clones, around 85% being singletons. The sample consisted of PBMCs. The source of these receptors is a woman between 45 and 65 years old in good health and CMV-seronegative. CDR3s include the opening cysteine and the closing phenylalanine or tryptophan. The D gene is left open where the match is weak. Size is omitted from some rows. Given values are once, few, many or a class for expanded clones.

j_call	clone_size	d_call	v_call	cdr3_nt	cdr3_aa
TRBJ1-5	.	.	TRBV6-5	TGTGCCAGCAGGTCACAGGGTTCCAATCAGCCCCAGCATTTT	CASRSQGSNQPQHF
TRBJ2-2	.	.	TRBV27	TGTGCCAGCGGTCGAAGACAACCTTCGAACACCGGGGGGCTGTTTTTT	CASGRRQPSNTGGLFF
TRBJ2-1	.	TRBD1	TRBV11-2	TGTGCCAGCAGCTTAGCGGCGGGACAGGGCTCCAATGAGCAGTTCTTC	CASSLAAGQGSNEQFF
TRBJ1-1	.	.	TRBV5-1	TGCGCCAGCAGCTTGAGGGAGAAACCCACTGAAGCTTTCTTT	CASSLREKPTEAFF
TRBJ2-7	.	TRBD2	TRBV6-1	TGTGCCAGCATAAGGGTTAGCGGGAGCCTATACGAGCAGTACTTC	CASIRVSGSLYEQYF
TRBJ2-1	.	.	TRBV9	TGTGCCAGCAGCGTAGTAGCAGCCTCTCTGAATGAGCAGTTCTTC	CASSVVAASLNEQFF
TRBJ2-2	.	TRBD1	TRBV11-2	TGTGCCAGCAGCTTAGCCAGAGGGGGCCCGGGCACCGGGGAGCTGTTTTTT	CASSLARGGPGTGELFF
TRBJ2-5	.	TRBD1	TRBV27	TGTGCCAGCAGTTTACGAGGGACAGGGGGCGTCGAGACCCAGTACTTC	CASSLRGTGGVETQYF
TRBJ2-7	.	TRBD1	TRBV18	TGTGCCAGCTGTAAGCGACAGGGCGTGGACGAGCAGTACTTC	CASCKRQGVDEQYF
TRBJ2-3	.	.	TRBV29-1	TGCAGCGTTGTGTTAGCGCGGCGGGGCACAGATACGCAGTATTTT	CSVVLARRGTDTQYF
TRBJ1-2	.	TRBD1	TRBV7-2	TGTGCCAGCAGCTTTCCCAGGACAGGGGTTATGGATGGCTACACCTTC	CASSFPRTGVMDGYTF
TRBJ2-1	.	.	TRBV28	TGTGCCAGCAGTTTTCCCAGGGAAAACAATGAGCAGTTCTTC	CASSFPRENNEQFF
TRBJ2-2	.	TRBD2	TRBV19	TGTGCCAGTAGTATAGGAGGGCTAGCGGGCGTTACCGGGGAGCTGTTTTTT	CASSIGGLAGVTGELFF
TRBJ1-1	once	.	TRBV6-5	TGTGCCACCGAATGGACAGAGGGAACTGAAGCTTTCTTT	CATEWTEGTEAFF
TRBJ1-5	.	.	TRBV28	TGTGCCAGCGCCGGGTATAATCAGCCCCAGCATTTT	CASAGYNQPQHF
TRBJ2-3	once	.	TRBV5-1	TGCGCCAGCAGCCCAGGGGGGAGCACAGATACGCAGTATTTT	CASSPGGSTDTQYF
TRBJ1-2	.	.	TRBV28	TGTGCCAGCGGGGGGGGGCCGATGGTCTATGGCTACACCTTC	CASGGGPMVYGYTF
TRBJ2-5	.	TRBD2	TRBV2	TGTGCCAGCAGTAGACTAGCAGACGGATACCAAGAGACCCAGTACTTC	CASSRLADGYQETQYF
TRBJ2-7	few	TRBD2	TRBV27	TGTGCCAGCAGTTGGAGCGGGGATACTCACGAGCAGTACTTC	CASSWSGDTHEQYF
TRBJ2-7	.	.	TRBV28	TGTGCCAGCAGTCCACCAAGGGGTTCCTCCTACGAGCAGTACTTC	CASSPPRGSSYEQYF
TRBJ2-4	.	.	TRBV25-1	TGTGCCAGCAGCGGAATAGGGGGAGCCAAAAACATTCAGTACTTC	CASSGIGGAKNIQYF
TRBJ2-7	.	TRBD1	TRBV19	TGTGCCAGTAGTATAGATCATCCAGGGGGATCCTACGAGCAGTACTTC	CASSIDHPGGSYEQYF
TRBJ2-1	once	.	TRBV4-2	TGTGCCAGCAGCCAAAGTGGATCATCGGGGGATGAGCAGTTCTTC	CASSQSGSSGDEQFF
TRBJ1-2	.	.	TRBV29-1	TGCAGCGTTGATCTAGGGGATGTTGGCTACACCTTC	CSVDLGDVGYTF
TRBJ1-2	.	.	TRBV7-9	TGTGCCAGCAGCTTAGCGCAGGGAACCTTTGGCTACACCTTC	CASSLAQGTFGYTF
TRBJ1-1	.	.	TRBV12-5	TGTGCTAGTGGTTTGGTACAGGTCGGGCAGAAGAACACTGAAGCTTTCTTT	CASGLVQVGQKNTEAFF
TRBJ2-3	once	.	TRBV7-9	TGTGCCACCTCAAACCCGGACAGAGACACAGATACGCAGTATTTT	CATSNPDRDTDTQYF
TRBJ2-7	.	TRBD2	TRBV4-2	TGTGCCAGCAGCGCCCGACTAGCACAACCCTACGAGCAGTACTTC	CASSARLAQPYEQYF
TRBJ1-5	.	.	TRBV28	TGTGCCAGCAAGCGACAGGTTAGCAATCAGCCCCAGCATTTT	CASKRQVSNQPQHF
TRBJ2-5	.	.	TRBV30	TGTGCCTGGAGTGTACGGGGAAGCGGACGGTGGGAAAAAGAGACCCAGTACTTC	CAWSVRGSGRWEKETQYF
TRBJ2-1	.	TRBD1	TRBV6-6	TGTGCCAGCAGAACCGGGACAGGCCCTCATGAGCAGTTCTTC	CASRTGTGPHEQFF
TRBJ1-6	.	.	TRBV30	TGTGCCTGGAGTGTAGGGGAATCACCCCTCCACTTT	CAWSVGESPLHF
TRBJ2-7	few	.	TRBV5-1	TGCGCCAGCAGGCGGGACTCCTACGAGCAGTACTTC	CASRRDSYEQYF
TRBJ1-2	.	TRBD1	TRBV19	TGTGCCACTATGGACAGGGGGCTTTACCGCCGCGGCTACACCTTC	CATMDRGLYRRGYTF
TRBJ2-1	.	.	TRBV5-1	TGCGCCAGCAGCTTGGACGTAGGGGCGCCTTCCTACAATGAGCAGTTCTTC	CASSLDVGAPSYNEQFF
TRBJ2-7	.	.	TRBV4-1	TGCGCCAGCAGCCAAGATTGGCAGTCGGGGTACGAGCAGTACTTC	CASSQDWQSGYEQYF
TRBJ2-1	.	.	TRBV28	TGTGCCAGCCTTCGGGGGGCCATTAACAATGAGCAGTTCTTC	CASLRGAINNEQFF
TRBJ2-5	.	TRBD1	TRBV30	TGTGCCTGCCCCGTCGGGACAGGGGGTTCGGAGACCCAGTACTTC	CACPVGTGGSETQYF
TRBJ1-3	.	.	TRBV6-1	TGTGCCAGCAGTGGGCCGACAGCCGGAAACACCATATATTTT	CASSGPTAGNTIYF
TRBJ2-5	.	TRBD2	TRBV4-2	TGTGCCAGCAGCCAAGACGGTAGCGGGAGGGCAGGGTACTTC	CASSQDGSGRAGYF
TRBJ1-1	.	TRBD1	TRBV19	TGTGCCAGTAGTATACTAAGGGACAGGGAGGAGGCAGCTTTCTTT	CASSILRDREEAAFF